Included here is one T cell receptor (beta chain) sequence, with context. The clone's antigen remains unknown. No much larger clonotype is one base removed from it; base qualities were not supplied. The data stem from a study of cytomegalovirus exposure and HLA in healthy donors (dated by TCRdb to 2017 to 2019). Background on the whole study: In an earlier analysis of roughly 500 of the donors, 276 Gb of sequence data and 90 million to 120 million unique TCR beta sequences from about 179 million T cells were reported. On average, around 200,000 unique TCR beta nucleotide sequences were sequenced per donor among about 400 genotyped donors of the cohort, with around 19% of those sequences being non-productive. To predict cytomegalovirus infection status, the study combined high-throughput TCR immunosequencing, statistical association of individual TCRs with disease status, and machine learning. An early release covering some 640 HLA-typed donors comprised 250 to 350 gigabases of sequencing data and approximately 85 million unique TCR sequences. An earlier analysis of several hundred of the donors used high-throughput TCR beta sequencing to judge whether each TCR beta V gene segment behaved as functional or pseudogenic. Rather than using new phenotypic data, the later analysis identified candidate immune exposures from TCR beta sequences and from how often those sequences occurred across donors. In addition to the first cohort of hundreds of subjects, a separate validation cohort of around 110 different subjects was used. Every repertoire in the discovery cohort had been generated on one and the same sequencing platform. Of the 350 to 450 genotyped donors, approximately 81% were placed in the genetic ancestry cluster associated with self-reported Caucasian donors. In a later analysis, previously published TCR beta repertoires from roughly 710 donors were re-analyzed and high-resolution HLA genotyping was added so that TCR occurrence patterns could be studied. A later genetic analysis took genome-wide SNP genotypes for about 65% of the 666 donors and used that subset as a discovery cohort. Because of strong linkage in the cohort, roughly five DR-DQ haplotypes were treated as single units for association and clustering. Class I and class II HLA loci were covered by the typing at four-digit resolution. Typing coverage differed by locus: A, B, C, DRB1 and DQB1 were typed in roughly 620-640 donors, DQA1 in 500 to 550, DPA1 in some 600, and DPB1 in just under 490. The study aimed to test whether cataloging public T cell receptors could reveal signatures of past pathogen exposure. The study profiled the T cell repertoires of hundreds of subjects by immunosequencing and related them to cytomegalovirus serostatus. Alongside the repertoire data, information on donor age, sex, ethnicity and CMV serostatus was compiled. General findings and caveats noted by the study authors: Around 16 rarely observed V segments, including chromosome 9 orphons, were excluded from the earlier analysis of approximately 500 of the donors because counts were too low. A further reported finding was that TCR beta sequences accurately predicted the HLA-A and HLA-B alleles for most subjects in the first cohort. Linkage disequilibrium might explain the correlated functional status among segregating V segments, but an unknown experimental factor could not be ruled out. In a later analysis, the rate of TCR association differed among HLA loci, with DRB1 alleles having the most associated TCRs and HLA-C alleles having the fewest. Because some donors lacked HLA typing at each locus, the association tests relied only on the typed subset. Most TCR sequences were seen in very few donors, while some public TCRs were found in many individuals. At a false discovery rate of 0.05, a later analysis linked some 17,000 TCR beta sequences to specific HLA alleles. Strong co-occurrence of HLA alleles, especially DR and DQ, made assigning TCR associations to individual alleles difficult. According to the authors, the approach could potentially be generalized to other disease states and immunological phenotypes. Sequencing depth was assumed to be roughly uniform across donors in the presence/absence analyses, though that assumption may not hold. A group of highly shared sequence variants was considered likely to be a technical artifact of the sequencing pipeline. Some IMGT-functional V segments, including TRBV6-2 and TRBV6-3, could not be distinguished by the 87-base-pair reads and were therefore excluded. A later analysis found that HLA-associated TCR beta chains were more clonally expanded and had lower generation probabilities than equally common non-associated chains. The classifier was reported to diagnose cytomegalovirus status with high specificity and sensitivity in both the original cohort and the validation cohort. CMV serostatus was the only immune exposure information available for the cohort. In a later genetic analysis, fewer N-insertions in productive TCRs were reported among donors in an Asian-associated ancestry cluster than the roughly 640-donor mean. In a later analysis, most CMV-associated TCR beta chains were found to appear HLA-restricted, with HLA associations seemingly driven largely by CMV exposure. In an earlier analysis of about 600 of the donors, most TCR beta V segments appeared in productive rearrangements about 87% or about 30% of the time, broadly matching IMGT annotations. In vitro tests confirmed that a few of the cytomegalovirus-associated TCR beta chains recognize cytomegalovirus antigens. An association between a missense DCLRE1C variant and V-gene and J-gene trimming of TCR beta chains was found in a later genetic analysis and replicated in an independent cohort. The study gave a list of 150 to 200 TCR beta chains associated with cytomegalovirus. According to a later analysis, parvovirus B19, influenza, CMV and Epstein-Barr virus appeared linked to several top co-occurrence clusters. This cohort had only TCR beta chains sequenced, and the lack of alpha or paired-chain data limited which features could be detected.

The cohort consisted of 650 to 700 healthy bone marrow donors. Cohort members were all nominally healthy when sampled, although unrecorded immune exposures were likely present. The donor tested CMV seronegative and was one of the 352 seronegative cohort members. A peripheral blood sample was provided by each donor, and peripheral blood mononuclear cells were used for TCR beta sequencing. The Qiagen DNeasy Blood Extraction Kit was used to extract genomic DNA from the blood cell samples. The library was produced with the immunoSEQ multiplex PCR assay. For the multiplex PCR, a mixture combining 60 forward primers for TCR Vbeta segments and 13 reverse primers for TCR Jbeta segments was used. The CDR3 region of rearranged TCR beta genes was amplified from genomic DNA by a multiplex PCR assay. The amplified TCR beta libraries were sequenced on the Illumina HiSeq System as 87-base-pair reads. The authors' analysis ran thus. A later analysis counted approximately 74 million unique TCR beta chains across the 690 or so repertoires, and around 9.9 million of these chains were shared by at least two donors. Raw reads were error-corrected and collapsed into unique sequences by a nearest-neighbor algorithm in which closely related sequences were merged to remove PCR and sequencing errors. To assign V, D and J gene segments, CDR3 sequences were aligned to IMGT reference sequences. For a sequence to be retained, at least a six-nucleotide match to both a V gene segment and a J gene segment was required. Rearrangements were called productive when the CDR3 lacked stop codons and stayed in frame with V and J; all others were non-productive. CDR3 was defined according to IMGT convention as the region running from the second conserved V-encoded cysteine to the conserved J-encoded phenylalanine. The earlier analysis of 450 to 750 of the donors excluded any sequence lacking an unambiguous match to a single V gene segment. An earlier analysis of approximately 590 of the donors called V segments functional above 56.7% productive rearrangements and segregating when the between-donor standard deviation exceeded 5%. To diagnose cytomegalovirus status from the catalog of TCR beta chain sequences, a statistical classification framework was built. V and J gene assignment, in a later analysis, came from comparing TCR nucleotide sequences with IMGT/GENE-DB human TR gene sequences. In a later analysis, CDR3 sequences and most-parsimonious VDJ recombination scenarios were assigned using the TCRdist pipeline. In a later analysis, each TCR beta chain was defined by its CDR3 amino acid sequence together with its V-gene family, and reads lacking a unique V-gene family were excluded. A later analysis removed roughly 590 highly shared, low-generation-probability nucleotide sequences to deal with suspected cross-contamination and a sequencing artifact. In a later analysis, a clonal expansion index was calculated for each public chain from normalized within-repertoire ranks of inferred template counts. Generation probabilities in a later analysis came from a VDJ recombination model fitted to out-of-frame rearrangements, and those results were checked against IGoR. A later analysis scored TCR-TCR, TCR-HLA and TCR-CMV co-occurrence with hypergeometric tests, applying a repertoire-size bias correction to TCR pairs. False discovery rates were estimated in a later analysis by permuting HLA or CMV assignments 20 times. A later analysis grouped co-occurring TCRs with DBSCAN, adding TCRdist sequence similarity when clustering within HLA-allele-positive subsets. Repertoires with fewer than 30,000 or more than 120,000 public chains, plus five repertoires with anomalous nucleotide sharing, were excluded from co-occurrence clustering. In its TCRdb copy, this immuneACCESS table keeps in-frame sequences only and misses some clones. Where compared with another copy, unresolved V genes explain less than half of these, and the others have no known cause. That table gives V, J and clone size, and the DNA gave D and trimming. Across this sample there are 170,000 or so clones, with 82% seen only once. Jointly, the top ten make up approximately 0.51% of the sample.

The CDR3 measures 13 amino acids from cysteine to phenylalanine. The CDR3 DNA has 39 bases and is translated from base 1. CDR1 and CDR2, looked up from the germline V gene, are MNHEY and SVGAGI. The junction shows trimming of 5 bases on V and 5 bases on J, plus 12 bases between the germline ends. Sequenced material: PBMCs. The chain is assembled from TRBV6-5 and TRBJ1-2; TRBD1 is a weak D gene call, 5 bases matching. The TCR comes from a woman aged 45-65 years in good health and CMV-seronegative. The CDR3 protein is CASSLTGEYGYTF. Read as DNA, the sequence is TGTGCCAGCAGTCTCACAGGCGAGTATGGCTACACCTTC.